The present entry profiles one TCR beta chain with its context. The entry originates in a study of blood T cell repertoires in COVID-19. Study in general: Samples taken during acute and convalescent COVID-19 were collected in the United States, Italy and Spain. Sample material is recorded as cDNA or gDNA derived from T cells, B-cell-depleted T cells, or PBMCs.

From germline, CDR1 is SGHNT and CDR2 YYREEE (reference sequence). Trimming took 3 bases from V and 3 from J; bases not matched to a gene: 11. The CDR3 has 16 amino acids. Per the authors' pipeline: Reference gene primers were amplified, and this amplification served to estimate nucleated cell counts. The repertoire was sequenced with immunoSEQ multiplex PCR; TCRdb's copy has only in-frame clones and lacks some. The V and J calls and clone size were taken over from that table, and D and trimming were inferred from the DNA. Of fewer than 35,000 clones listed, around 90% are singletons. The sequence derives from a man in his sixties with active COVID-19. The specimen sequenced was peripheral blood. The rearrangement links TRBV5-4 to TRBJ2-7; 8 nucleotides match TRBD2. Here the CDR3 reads CASSSGGSRGGYEQYF. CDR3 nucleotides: TGTGCCAGCAGCTCCGGAGGTAGCCGGGGGGGCTACGAGCAGTACTTC.